The present TCR beta chain was sequenced within a study of cytotoxic CD8 clonotypes in ibrutinib-treated CLL. TCR beta libraries used about 2.1 micrograms of DNA from cryopreserved PBMCs. The CDR3 has 16 amino acids. With 1 base clipped from V and 2 bases from J, the junction kept 8 bases outside the gene matches. Per the germline V gene, CDR1 is SEHNR and CDR2 is FQNEAQ (reference sequence). Libraries were prepared by immunoSEQ multiplex PCR; TCRdb keeps only in-frame clonotypes and omits some of them. The sample holds about 21,000 clones; 65% to 75% are singletons and the top ten take 26%. The receptor's source is a human donor with chronic lymphocytic leukemia. The rearrangement links TRBV7-9 to TRBJ2-7; TRBD2 matches at 7 bases. Sequencing was performed on PBMCs, taken before ibrutinib treatment. CDR3: CASSLDGSGGPYEQYF. The CDR3 coding sequence is TGTGCCAGCAGCTTAGACGGGTCGGGAGGACCCTACGAGCAGTACTTC. The full variable domain, in which reference TRBV7-9 and TRBJ2-7 provide the parts outside the CDR3, is DTGVSQNPRHKITKRGQNVTFRCDPISEHNRLYWYRQTLGQGPEFLTYFQNEAQLEKSRLLSDRFSAERPKGSFSTLEIQRTEQGDSAMYLCASSLDGSGGPYEQYFGPGTRLTVT.